The text below deals with one TCR beta chain. Its specific antigen is unknown. Qualities for individual bases were not recorded, and no much larger clone is one base off. This record comes from a study of beta chain features in type 1 diabetes (dated by TCRdb to the late 2010s). With respect to the entire study: No differences in mean age, gender distribution, total cell number or subset yield were found between patients and healthy donors. A total of 85 million to 140 million sorted cells were examined across all samples, and the number of cells per subset was strongly correlated with RNA yield. In the study, TCRB repertoires of sorted circulating CD4+ T cell subsets from recently diagnosed type 1 diabetes patients were compared with those of matched healthy donors. Whereas all 28 donors provided naive and central memory subsets, regulatory and stem cell-like memory subsets were isolated from just 8 patients and roughly eight healthy donors. What the authors observed across the whole study: Naive, central memory and regulatory TCRB repertoires appeared to be more similar among patients than among healthy donors. Only small numbers of individuals were included in the HLA sub-analyses, which left unresolved whether HLA type had any influence on TCRB rearrangement. At VDJ recombination sites, patients with type 1 diabetes made fewer insertions and deleted more nucleotides, a pattern implying thymic rearrangement abnormalities. A moderate but significant shortening of TCRB CDR3 length was observed in type 1 diabetes patients in all four CD4+ subsets. Because cDNA was sequenced instead of genomic DNA, activated cells with high expression could be over-represented, although the groups did not differ in activation or CD3 levels. PCR might favor shorter templates, but patient and control samples were amplified and corrected together, so any skew would affect both groups equally.

The entire isolated RNA was reverse transcribed using the High Capacity cDNA Reverse Transcription Kit, and thus expressed TCRB transcripts were sequenced. Deep immunoSEQ sequencing was applied to naive, central memory and regulatory T cell samples, giving an average of roughly 3.5 million total reads per sample. After sorted cells were lysed in RLT buffer, RNA was extracted with DNase-treated RNeasy Micro or Mini kits, with the choice depending on cell number. To prevent cross-contamination, every cell subset was processed on its own, while patient and healthy donor samples were processed together. The immunoSEQ multiplex PCR was used to amplify TCRB sequences from cDNA, generating 87-bp fragments that spanned the CDR3 region. Sequencing of the amplicons was done on the Illumina HiSeq platform. As for the authors' bioinformatics: Synthetic template baselines were used to correct PCR bias computationally, reads within Hamming distance 2 were collapsed together, and singletons that could not be merged were discarded. Reads were aligned to IMGT to assign V, D and J genes, CDR3 length, and insertions or deletions at six rearrangement sites. Within each subset, clonotype counts were normalized to the number of sorted cells before true diversity and Gini coefficients were calculated with the tcR R package. The overlap coefficient, calculated on TCRB nucleotide sequences, was used to quantify repertoire sharing. TCRdb stores this immuneACCESS table with in-frame sequences only. Part of the clones is absent; in the studies checked, under half of the shortfall reflects unresolved V genes, and no reason is known for the rest. V, J and clone size are taken as reported in that table, and D and trimming were inferred from the DNA itself. Within this sample are about 140,000 clones, with approximately 10% of them counted one time only. The ten biggest clones cover 0.55% to 0.65% of the sample.

From each donor, a single peripheral blood sample of 100 to 150 mL on average was drawn into heparinised tubes. A BD FACSAria II was used to sort naive, central memory, regulatory and stem cell-like memory CD4+ T cells with a panel that included CD45RO, CCR7, CD25, CD127, CD95 and CD27. A purity above 95% was achieved for all sorted populations. PBMCs were isolated right away by Lymphoprep density gradient centrifugation and were stained directly, without culture. So that batch effects would be minimized, each experiment stained and sorted samples in pairs, pairing one healthy donor with one patient. V lost 2 bases and J lost 6 bases, and the count of bases not matched to a germline gene is 7. The germline V gene sets CDR1 to SGHDN and CDR2 to FVKESK. The CDR3 has 16 amino acids, counting the end cysteine and phenylalanine. Only CDR3 DNA is held: 48 bases, read in frame from base 1.

The clonotype was recovered from a woman in her thirties or forties in good health. The sample was central memory CD4+ T cells from blood. The chain is assembled from TRBV14 and TRBJ2-5; 12 central bases correspond to TRBD2. The CDR3 sequence is CASSQSSGGASKTQYF. The DNA sequence is given as TGTGCCAGCAGCCAATCTAGCGGGGGGGCCTCGAAGACCCAGTACTTC. Outside the CDR3, residues come from the reference TRBV14 and TRBJ2-5 proteins, so the full variable domain is: EAGVTQFPSHSVIEKGQTVTLRCDPISGHDNLYWYRRVMGKEIKFLLHFVKESKQDESGMPNNRFLAERTGGTYSTLKVQPAELEDSGVYFCASSQSSGGASKTQYFGPGTRLLVL.